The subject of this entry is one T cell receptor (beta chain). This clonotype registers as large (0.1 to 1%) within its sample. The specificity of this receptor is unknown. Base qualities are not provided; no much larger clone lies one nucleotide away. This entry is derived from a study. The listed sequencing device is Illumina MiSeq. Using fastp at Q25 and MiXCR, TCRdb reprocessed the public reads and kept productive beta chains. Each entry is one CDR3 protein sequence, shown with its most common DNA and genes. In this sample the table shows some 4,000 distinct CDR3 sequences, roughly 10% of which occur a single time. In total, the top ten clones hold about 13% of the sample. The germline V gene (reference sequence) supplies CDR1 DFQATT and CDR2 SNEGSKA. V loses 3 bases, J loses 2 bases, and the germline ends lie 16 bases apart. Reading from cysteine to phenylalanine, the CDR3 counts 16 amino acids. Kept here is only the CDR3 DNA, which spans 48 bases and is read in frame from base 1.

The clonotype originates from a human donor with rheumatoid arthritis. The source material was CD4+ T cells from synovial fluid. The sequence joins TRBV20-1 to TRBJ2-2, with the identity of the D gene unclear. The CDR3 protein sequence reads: CSASGRLSSNTGELFF. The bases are TGCAGTGCTAGTGGTCGCCTATCCTCTAACACCGGGGAGCTGTTTTTT.